The entry that follows covers one T cell receptor (beta chain) sequence. Its antigen is as yet unknown. This sample is part of a study of graft-versus-host responses after intestinal transplantation. The overall study: Following induction with anti-thymocyte globulin, all recipients were given tacrolimus and steroids for about 3 years.

With 8 bases removed from V and 7 bases from J, the gap between germline ends came to 17 bases. This CDR3 region has 13 residues. Germline V gene data show CDR1 as MDHEN and CDR2 as SYDVKM. Produced via immunoSEQ multiplex PCR; TCRdb's table is partial and in-frame only. There are about 86,000 clones in the sample; 75% to 90% occur only once, and about 18% lies in the top ten. General observations from the study: Marrow from the recipient contained GvH clones, some of which had appeared first in ileum or blood.

The sample here was unstimulated CD8+ T cells sorted from spleen or lymph node cells, taken before intestinal transplant. The V call is TRBV28, the J call TRBJ1-1; D unclear. The source of this sequence is a human donor who received an intestinal transplant. The CDR3 is CASREGERDEAFF. The CDR3 DNA reads as TGTGCCAGCCGGGAGGGCGAGAGAGATGAAGCTTTCTTT.